The rows below give T cell receptor beta chains drawn from one sample of a study of CD8 T cells in ankylosing spondylitis. TCRdb recomputed calls from the 5' RACE reads with MiXCR, one row per CDR3 protein. The table has about 25,000 distinct CDR3 sequences, under 3% seen once. Sequencing was done on a sample of blood, either unsorted or a sorted T cell fraction (not recorded which). The receptors were gathered from a female donor with ankylosing spondylitis or in good health (not recorded which). CDR3s include the opening cysteine and the closing phenylalanine or tryptophan. D genes are given only for firm matches. Size tells how often a clone was seen (once, few, many) or the class of an expanded clone, and some rows leave it out.

D,V,J,size,DNA,CDR3
.,TRBV9,TRBJ1-2,many,TGTGCCAGCAGCGTAGAGCGGGGGTCAGGCGGCTACACCTTC,CASSVERGSGGYTF
.,TRBV9,TRBJ2-5,.,TGTGCCAGCAGCGCCCCTATCGGGGGGCACGAGACCCAGTACTTC,CASSAPIGGHETQYF
TRBD2,TRBV9,TRBJ2-1,many,TGTGCCAGCAGCGAGCACACCGGGACTAGCGGAGTCAATGAGCAGTTCTTC,CASSEHTGTSGVNEQFF
TRBD1,TRBV9,TRBJ2-5,many,TGTGCCAGCAGCGTAGAGGCCGGACAGGGGAGAGAGACCCAGTACTTC,CASSVEAGQGRETQYF
TRBD2,TRBV9,TRBJ2-2,many,TGTGCCAGCAGCCCATTCCAGCTAGCGGCGAACACCGGGGAGCTGTTTTTT,CASSPFQLAANTGELFF
.,TRBV9,TRBJ1-3,few,TGTGCCAGCAGCGACCAGGGACGGCCATCGAGAAACACCATATATTTT,CASSDQGRPSRNTIYF
.,TRBV12-3/TRBV12-4,TRBJ2-2,many,TGTGCCAGCAGTTTAACAGGGAGCGGGGAGCTGTTTTTT,CASSLTGSGELFF
.,TRBV9,TRBJ1-1,many,TGTGCCAGCAGCGTAACTTCCACAGGGAACACTGAAGCTTTCTTT,CASSVTSTGNTEAFF
.,TRBV27,TRBJ2-5,many,TGTGCCAGGACGGGCAGCCAAGAGACCCAGTACTTC,CARTGSQETQYF
TRBD1,TRBV9,TRBJ2-7,many,TGTGCCAGCAGCGTGGGACAGGGGGCTTACGAGCAGTACTTC,CASSVGQGAYEQYF
TRBD1,TRBV9,TRBJ2-7,many,TGTGCCAGCAGCGAGGGACAGGACTACGAGCAGTACTTC,CASSEGQDYEQYF
.,TRBV9,TRBJ1-2,many,TGTGCCAGCAGCCCCTCGGTGGGGGTCGGCTATGGCTACACCTTC,CASSPSVGVGYGYTF
.,TRBV9,TRBJ1-1,many,TGTGCCAGCAGCCCCCACGGGGGTACGAACACTGAAGCTTTCTTT,CASSPHGGTNTEAFF
.,TRBV9,TRBJ2-1,many,TGTGCCAGCAGCGTAGGCCGAGTCTCCTCCTACAATGAGCAGTTCTTC,CASSVGRVSSYNEQFF
.,TRBV9,TRBJ2-1,many,TGTGCCAGCCGCGCAGGGGGGGGGACTGGCGAACAGTTCTTC,CASRAGGGTGEQFF
TRBD2,TRBV9,TRBJ2-3,many,TGTGCCAGCAGCGTAGGGCGGGAGGCTAGCACAGATACGCAGTATTTT,CASSVGREASTDTQYF
TRBD2,TRBV9,TRBJ2-1,many,TGTGCCAGCAGCGTAGGAGGTCCTGGGTCGGGAGGTAGCAATGAGCAGTTCTTC,CASSVGGPGSGGSNEQFF
.,TRBV9,TRBJ1-3,many,TGTGCCAGCAGCGTACCAGGGACTGGAAACACCATATATTTT,CASSVPGTGNTIYF
.,TRBV9,TRBJ2-2,many,TGTGCCAGCAGCGTAAATAGAGCGGACACCGGGGAGCTGTTTTTT,CASSVNRADTGELFF
.,TRBV21-1,TRBJ2-3,many,TGTGCCAGCAGCAGTCCGGGACAGAAAAAAGGAGATACGCAGTATTTT,CASSSPGQKKGDTQYF
TRBD1,TRBV9,TRBJ2-5,many,TGTGCCAGCAGCGTAGCCCCTACAGGGGCCGGAGAGACCCAGTACTTC,CASSVAPTGAGETQYF
TRBD1,TRBV9,TRBJ2-7,many,TGTGCCAGCAGCGGGGACAGGGTGTACGAGCAGTACTTC,CASSGDRVYEQYF
.,TRBV9,TRBJ1-3,many,TGTGCCAGCAGCGTGGCAGGGAATGGAAACACCATATATTTT,CASSVAGNGNTIYF
.,TRBV9,TRBJ2-2,many,TGTGCCAGCAGCGTCTCCTCAGGCCAACCGGCCGGGGAGCTGTTTTTT,CASSVSSGQPAGELFF
TRBD1,TRBV9,TRBJ1-2,many,TGTGCCAGCAGCGTTTTGGGACAGGGGAGACATGGCTACACCTTC,CASSVLGQGRHGYTF
TRBD1,TRBV9,TRBJ2-3,many,TGTGCCAGCAGTGACCGACAGGGAAACACAGATACGCAGTATTTT,CASSDRQGNTDTQYF
TRBD1,TRBV9,TRBJ2-1,many,TGTGCCAGCAGCGTAGCTACGGGGGCCGGACAGGGTGGCCTCAATGAGCAGTTCTTC,CASSVATGAGQGGLNEQFF
TRBD2,TRBV9,TRBJ2-5,many,TGTGCCAGCAGTGAATCTCCGGGACTAGAAGGGCAAGAGACCCAGTACTTC,CASSESPGLEGQETQYF
.,TRBV9,TRBJ2-5,many,TGTGCCAGCAGCGTAGCCGGGAGCCTGCCGGAGACCCAGTACTTC,CASSVAGSLPETQYF
TRBD2,TRBV9,TRBJ2-5,many,TGTGCCAGCAGCGCCGGGACTAGCGGGGGGGCCACCCAAGAGACCCAGTACTTC,CASSAGTSGGATQETQYF
TRBD1,TRBV9,TRBJ1-1,many,TGTGCCAGCAGCGCCCGACAGGGGGCCAACACTGAAGCTTTCTTT,CASSARQGANTEAFF